This TCR beta chain stems from a study of blood T cell repertoires in COVID-19 (dated by TCRdb to about 2020). Describing the broader study: Samples covering the acute and convalescent phases of COVID-19 were provided by collaborators in the United States, Italy and Spain. The dataset comprised deeply sampled blood TCRbeta repertoires from subjects exposed to, actively infected with, or recovered from COVID-19. The material from the prospective study consisted of cDNA or gDNA derived from T cells, B-cell-depleted T cells, or PBMCs. HLA class I and class II types, where available, came from metadata supplied by the sample provider rather than from assay-based typing. A de-identified subject ID, COVID-19 status, age in years and sex were almost always included in the sample metadata. The samples were drawn from the first 160 participants of the ongoing ImmuneRACE study and from 950 to 1,500 subjects provided by 6 global collaborators. The repertoires were made available in a free public database intended to serve as a resource for research on the immune response to SARS-CoV-2. Paper-wide results and their limitations: How much clinical and demographic metadata was included differed by source and by participant, and the metadata was provided uncurated.

TCRbeta CDR3 regions were amplified from genomic DNA using the immunoSEQ Assay, a bias-controlled multiplex PCR. On the study's bioinformatics: The number of nucleated cells in each sample was estimated from the amplification of reference gene primers within the assay. To quantify the absolute abundance of each unique TCRbeta CDR3 rearrangement, sequence reads were collapsed and filtered. For each sample, productive Simpson clonality was calculated as the square root of Simpson's diversity index across productive rearrangements. Here the immuneACCESS table is served through TCRdb, limited to in-frame sequences with V and J called. Missing clones are a known gap in these copies; in checked studies unresolved V genes cover under half, and the rest lacks a known reason. D and trimming were read from the DNA, whereas the V and J calls and clone size are those reported in that table. The sample profile shows 200,000 to 250,000 clones; approximately 80% of them were found once. About 8% of the sample comes from the top ten.

On this clone: Its antigen is still unknown. No per-base quality is available; no much larger clone lies one base away.

For this chain, trimming is 7 bases at the V end and 1 base at the J end, and the number of junction bases without a gene match is 4. Inclusive of the bounding cysteine and phenylalanine, the CDR3 is 14 residues long. The DNA shown is the 42-base CDR3, in frame from base 1. The CDR1 and CDR2 encoded by the germline V gene (reference sequence) are LNHDA and SQIVND. The collaborating institutions used their own protocols to collect whole blood in K2EDTA tubes. Collaborator samples were shipped for TCRbeta analysis as frozen whole blood, isolated PBMCs, or DNA extracted from either sample type. Sequencing used peripheral blood. This receptor was taken from a woman aged 45-65 years with acute or convalescent COVID-19. Rearrangement joined TRBV19 to TRBJ1-2, and 9 junction bases match TRBD1. The bases read TGTGCCAGTACCCCGGACAGGGGTAACTATGGCTACACCTTC. Its product reads: CASTPDRGNYGYTF.